The present entry profiles one TCR beta chain with its context. The data were obtained in a study of blood T cell repertoires in COVID-19. Study overall: COVID-19 samples, acute and convalescent, were from the United States, Italy and Spain.

Study processing details: Cell counts per sample came from amplifying reference gene primers. Method: immunoSEQ multiplex PCR; TCRdb's copy keeps in-frame clones and lacks some. V and J calls and clone size are as listed in that table; D and trimming were resolved from the DNA. The repertoire holds roughly 330,000 clones, with roughly nine tenths as singletons. V lost 4 bases to trimming and J lost 8 bases; unmatched junction nucleotides: 5. The CDR3 is 13 residues long. CDR1 is SNHLY and CDR2 is FYNNEI in the germline V gene. Participant ages covered 18 to 89 years across around 25 US areas. Two negative PCRs, clearance, or symptom resolution were required of recovered Cohort 3 donors.

This clonotype was sampled from a woman between 25 and 40 years old who had recovered from COVID-19. V is TRBV2 and J is TRBJ1-2; 9 bases align to TRBD1. Sequences were obtained from PBMCs or T cells enriched from blood (not recorded which). CDR3 bases: TGTGCCAGCAGTGCCGACAGGGGGGACGGCTACACCTTC. The encoded protein is CASSADRGDGYTF.